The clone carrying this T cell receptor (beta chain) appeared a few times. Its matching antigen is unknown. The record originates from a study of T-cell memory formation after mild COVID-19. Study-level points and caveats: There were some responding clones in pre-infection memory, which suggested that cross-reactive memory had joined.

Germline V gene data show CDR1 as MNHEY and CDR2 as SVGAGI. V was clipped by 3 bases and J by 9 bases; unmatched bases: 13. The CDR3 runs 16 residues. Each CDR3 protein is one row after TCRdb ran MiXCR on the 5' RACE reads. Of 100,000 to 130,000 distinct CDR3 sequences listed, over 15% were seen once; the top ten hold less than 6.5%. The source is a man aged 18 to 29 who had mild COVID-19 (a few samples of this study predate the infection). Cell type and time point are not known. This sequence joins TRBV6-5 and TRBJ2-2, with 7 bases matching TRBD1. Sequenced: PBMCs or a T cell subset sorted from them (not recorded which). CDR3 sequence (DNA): TGTGCCAGCAGTTATAGGATCCGGGACAGAGCCCGGGAGCTGTTTTTT. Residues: CASSYRIRDRARELFF.